These T cell receptor beta chains were read from a single sample in a study of blood T cell repertoires in COVID-19. This table comes from immunoSEQ multiplex PCR, and its TCRdb copy is limited to in-frame clones, with some not included. The data show about 69,000 clones, around 89% seen once. Sequenced material: peripheral blood. These receptors originate from a man aged 45-65 years with acute or convalescent COVID-19. Each CDR3 is given with its conserved first and last residue. Each record gives: V gene, D gene, J gene, clone size, CDR3 DNA, CDR3 protein. A D gene is named only where the DNA matches it firmly. Expanded clones get a size class; other rows say once, few or many, or leave the size out.

TRBV11-3	TRBD2	TRBJ2-1	.	TGTGCCAGCAGCGGCCGAGGGACTAGCGGGGACAATGAGCAGTTCTTC	CASSGRGTSGDNEQFF
TRBV11-3	.	TRBJ1-1	once	TGTGCCAGCACCACCGGCAGGGGAGACACTGAAGCTTTCTTT	CASTTGRGDTEAFF
TRBV18	TRBD1	TRBJ2-6	.	TGTGCCAGCTCAACGACAGGGGTCGGGGCCAACGTCCTGACTTTC	CASSTTGVGANVLTF
TRBV24-1	.	TRBJ2-7	few	TGTGCCACCAGAGACAAAGCCTACGAGCAGTACTTC	CATRDKAYEQYF
TRBV9	.	TRBJ2-7	.	TGTGCCAGCAGCGTATCGCCCTTTCCCGGGAGTTTCACCCGCGAGCAGTACTTC	CASSVSPFPGSFTREQYF
TRBV7-2	.	TRBJ1-1	.	TGTGCCAGCAGCTTAGGGGAGGCGTTTAAGGCTTTCTTT	CASSLGEAFKAFF
TRBV4-3	TRBD2	TRBJ2-5	.	TGCGCCAGCAGCCAATCGGGAGGCTGGGAGACCCAGTACTTC	CASSQSGGWETQYF
TRBV30	.	TRBJ1-3	.	TGTGCCTGGAGTGTTGTTTCGGCAGGTTCTGGAAACACCATATATTTT	CAWSVVSAGSGNTIYF
TRBV19	TRBD1	TRBJ2-2	.	TGTGCCAGTAATCCGGGACAGTACACCGGGGAGCTGTTTTTT	CASNPGQYTGELFF
TRBV6-1	.	TRBJ2-1	.	TGTGCCAGCAGTGGTACAGGGACCGATGAGCAGTTCTTC	CASSGTGTDEQFF
TRBV6-2/TRBV6-3	.	TRBJ1-1	few	TGTGCCAGCAGTTACCCCATGAACACTGAAGCTTTCTTT	CASSYPMNTEAFF
TRBV6-1	.	TRBJ2-7	.	TGTGCCAGCAGTGCCTGGGGCCGGGGGACGGCCTACGAGCAGTACTTC	CASSAWGRGTAYEQYF
TRBV6-1	TRBD1	TRBJ2-1	few	TGTGCCAGCGCCGACAGGGGAACGGGCTACAATGAGCAGTTCTTC	CASADRGTGYNEQFF
TRBV7-2	.	TRBJ2-7	.	TGTGCCAGCAGTGCTCAGGGGCGGTCCTACGAGCAGTACTTC	CASSAQGRSYEQYF
TRBV13	TRBD1	TRBJ1-2	.	TGTGCCAGCAGCCCTCGGGCAGGGGGCCCTACGGGAGGCTACACCTTC	CASSPRAGGPTGGYTF
TRBV9	TRBD1	TRBJ1-2	.	TGTGCCAGCAGCGGGGACAGGGGGGAAGGCTACACCTTC	CASSGDRGEGYTF
TRBV7-9	.	TRBJ2-3	.	TGTGCCCTTGGGGGGATATTCCTCACAGATACGCAGTATTTT	CALGGIFLTDTQYF
TRBV30	.	TRBJ1-1	.	TGTGCCTGGAGTGGGGGGCGGACCAACCTTCTGAACACTGAAGCTTTCTTT	CAWSGGRTNLLNTEAFF
TRBV5-5	TRBD2	TRBJ2-2	.	TGTGCCAGCAGCTTGGACGGCGGGGGCACCGGGGAGCTGTTTTTT	CASSLDGGGTGELFF
TRBV4-1	TRBD1	TRBJ1-1	once	TGCGCCAGCAGCCGCGGGACAGCCGGGACTGAAGCTTTCTTT	CASSRGTAGTEAFF
TRBV9	TRBD1	TRBJ1-2	once	TGTGCCAGCAGCTCACAGGGGGACTATGGCTACACCTTC	CASSSQGDYGYTF
TRBV24-1	.	TRBJ1-1	.	TGTGCCACCAGTGACCAGGTGGGTGGAGCTTTCTTT	CATSDQVGGAFF
TRBV21-1	.	TRBJ2-7	.	TGTGCCAGCAGCCCCCGGTCGCGGGAGACATCCGAGCAGTACTTC	CASSPRSRETSEQYF
TRBV5-4	TRBD1	TRBJ2-7	.	TGTGCCAGCAGCTTGCCGGGACAGGGAATCGACGAGCAGTACTTC	CASSLPGQGIDEQYF
TRBV27	TRBD1	TRBJ1-1	.	TGTGCCAGCAGATCTTGGGACAGTGAAGCTTTCTTT	CASRSWDSEAFF
TRBV7-9	.	TRBJ2-3	.	TGTGCCAGCAGCACCGTCGGGGTGAGCACAGATACGCAGTATTTT	CASSTVGVSTDTQYF
TRBV7-9	.	TRBJ2-3	.	TGTGCCAGCAGCTTAGGTTCCGTGGATACGCAGTATTTT	CASSLGSVDTQYF
TRBV30	TRBD2	TRBJ2-3	.	TGTGCCTTCATACCGGGACTAGCGGGGTGGCGTGATACGCAGTATTTT	CAFIPGLAGWRDTQYF
TRBV30	.	TRBJ1-1	.	TGTGCCTGGAGTGCTGGACAGTACCTGAACACTGAAGCTTTCTTT	CAWSAGQYLNTEAFF
TRBV20-1	TRBD1	TRBJ1-6	.	TGCAGTGCTAGTGGGGACAGATTTTTGAATTCACCCCTCCACTTT	CSASGDRFLNSPLHF
TRBV5-8	.	TRBJ2-5	.	TGTGCCAGCAGCTTGGAAGCGGCCCAAGAGACCCAGTACTTC	CASSLEAAQETQYF
TRBV19	.	TRBJ2-3	.	TGTGCCAGTAGTTCGAGGGCCGCCGCAGATACGCAGTATTTT	CASSSRAAADTQYF
TRBV6-1	TRBD1	TRBJ1-2	.	TGTGCCAGCAGTGAAGCGGGGGACAGGGATCATGGCTACACCTTC	CASSEAGDRDHGYTF
TRBV12-3/TRBV12-4	TRBD1	TRBJ1-2	.	TGTGCCAGCAGTTCAGGGGGCAGAGGTGGCTACACCTTC	CASSSGGRGGYTF
TRBV19	.	TRBJ2-7	.	TGTGCCAGTAGTTCCCCCGCCGAGGGAACCTACGAGCAGTACTTC	CASSSPAEGTYEQYF
TRBV6-5	.	TRBJ1-1	.	TGTGCCAGCAGGGAGGGAAGCACTGAAGCTTTCTTT	CASREGSTEAFF